This T cell receptor (beta chain) was recorded in a study of cytomegalovirus exposure and HLA in healthy donors (dated by TCRdb to about 2017). Regarding the complete study: According to an earlier analysis of several hundred of the donors, roughly 180 million T cells yielded 117 million unique TCR beta sequences and roughly 280 Gb of sequence data. Among some 410 genotyped donors of the cohort, an average of around 220,000 unique TCR beta nucleotide sequences was sequenced per donor, of which roughly 18% were non-productive. Every repertoire in the discovery cohort had been generated on one and the same sequencing platform. Roughly 5 DR-DQ haplotypes were handled as single units for association and clustering, since linkage in the cohort was strong. Rather than using new phenotypic data, the later analysis identified candidate immune exposures from TCR beta sequences and from how often those sequences occurred across donors. High-throughput TCR immunosequencing, statistical association of individual TCRs with disease status, and machine learning were combined to predict cytomegalovirus infection status. A later analysis re-analyzed previously published TCR beta repertoires from roughly 630 donors and added high-resolution HLA genotyping to study TCR occurrence patterns. The number of typed donors differed by locus: about 620-640 for A, B, C, DRB1 and DQB1; approximately 540 for DQA1; around 580 for DPA1; and around 450 for DPB1. Donor age, sex, ethnicity and CMV serostatus were compiled alongside the repertoire data. An early release covering roughly 600 HLA-typed donors comprised approximately 300 gigabases of sequencing data and 85 million or so unique TCR sequences. The genetic ancestry cluster associated with self-reported Caucasian donors included 65% to 90% of the 300 to 450 genotyped donors. The study aimed to test whether signatures of past pathogen exposure could be identified by cataloging public T cell receptors. In a later genetic analysis, genome-wide SNP genotypes for about three fifths of the roughly 670 donors were used, and that subset was treated as a discovery cohort. An earlier analysis of 587 of the donors used high-throughput TCR beta sequencing to judge whether each TCR beta V gene segment behaved as functional or pseudogenic. A separate validation cohort of roughly 110 different subjects was used in addition to the 666-subject first cohort. Class I and class II HLA loci were covered by the typing at four-digit resolution. Using immunosequencing, the study profiled T cell repertoires from 500 to 800 subjects and related those repertoires to cytomegalovirus serostatus. On the study overall, not on this receptor specifically: While some public TCRs were present in many individuals, most TCR sequences turned up only very rarely across donors. A further reported finding was that TCR beta sequences accurately predicted the HLA-A and HLA-B alleles for most subjects in the first cohort. According to a later analysis, TCR association rates differed among HLA loci, with DRB1 alleles showing the most associated TCRs and HLA-C alleles showing the fewest. Cytomegalovirus status was reported to be diagnosed by the classifier with high specificity and sensitivity in both the original and validation cohorts. A few of the identified cytomegalovirus-associated TCR beta chains were confirmed in vitro to be specific for cytomegalovirus antigens. A group of highly shared sequence variants was considered likely to be a technical artifact of the sequencing pipeline. V-gene and J-gene trimming of TCR beta chains was associated with a missense DCLRE1C variant in a later genetic analysis, and the association was replicated in an independent cohort. The study listed 150 to 200 TCR beta chains as associated with cytomegalovirus. Because HLA typing was missing for some donors at each locus, association tests included only the typed subset. Linkage disequilibrium might explain the correlated functional status among segregating V segments, but an unknown experimental factor could not be excluded. A later analysis reported that several top co-occurrence clusters appeared linked to parvovirus B19, influenza, CMV and Epstein-Barr virus. Presence/absence analyses assumed roughly uniform sequencing depth across donors, an assumption that may not hold. This cohort had only TCR beta chains sequenced, and the lack of alpha or paired-chain data limited which features could be detected. The 87-base-pair reads could not distinguish some IMGT-functional V segments, including TRBV6-2 and TRBV6-3, so those segments were excluded. According to a later genetic analysis, donors in an Asian-associated ancestry cluster had fewer N-insertions in productive TCRs than the approximately 630-donor mean. An earlier analysis of 587 of the donors showed that most TCR beta V segments appeared in productive rearrangements either about 87% or about 30% of the time, which broadly matched IMGT annotations. Because counts were too low, seventeen rarely observed V segments, including chromosome 9 orphons, were left out of the earlier analysis of over 550 of the donors. In a later analysis, HLA-associated TCR beta chains were found to be more clonally expanded and to have lower generation probabilities than equally common non-associated chains. For the cohort, immune exposure information was limited to CMV serostatus. When HLA alleles, especially DR and DQ, strongly co-occurred, TCR associations were difficult to assign to individual alleles. Most CMV-associated TCR beta chains appeared to be HLA-restricted in a later analysis, and the HLA associations seemed to be driven largely by CMV exposure. Specific HLA alleles were associated with 15,000 to 20,000 TCR beta sequences at a false discovery rate of 0.05 in a later analysis. The authors suggested that the approach could potentially be extended to other disease states and immunological phenotypes.

A note on this clone: Its antigen is not yet known. No per-base quality is available; no much larger clone lies one base away.

The V end loses 2 bases and the J end loses 7 bases, and a stretch of 14 bases separates them. According to the germline V gene, CDR1 reads SGHTA and CDR2 reads FQGNSA. The CDR3 has 14 amino acids, counting the end cysteine and phenylalanine. The retained sequence is limited to the CDR3, 42 bases, with the frame set at the first base. In total, over 600 healthy bone marrow donors made up the cohort. At the time of sampling, all cohort members were nominally healthy, though unrecorded immune exposures were likely present. The donor was CMV seropositive and belonged to the group of 250 to 300 seropositive cohort members. A peripheral blood sample was provided by each donor, and peripheral blood mononuclear cells were used for TCR beta sequencing. The Qiagen DNeasy Blood Extraction Kit was used to extract genomic DNA from the blood cell samples. The protocol used for the library was the immunoSEQ multiplex PCR assay. For the multiplex PCR, a mixture combining 60 forward primers for TCR Vbeta segments and 13 reverse primers for TCR Jbeta segments was used. The CDR3 region of rearranged TCR beta genes was amplified from genomic DNA by a multiplex PCR assay. The Illumina HiSeq System was used to sequence the amplified TCR beta libraries as 87-base-pair reads. The source study handled its data this way. A later analysis counted about 80 million unique TCR beta chains across the 640 or so repertoires, and around 9.9 million of these chains were shared by at least two donors. Raw reads were error-corrected and collapsed into unique sequences with a nearest-neighbor algorithm that merged closely related sequences to remove PCR and sequencing errors. Alignment of CDR3 sequences to IMGT reference sequences was used to assign V, D and J gene segments. For a sequence to be retained, a match of at least six nucleotides was required to both a V gene segment and a J gene segment. Rearrangements were classified as productive when the CDR3 lacked stop codons and remained in frame with V and J, and all other rearrangements were classified as non-productive. Following IMGT convention, CDR3 was defined as the stretch from the second conserved V-encoded cysteine to the conserved J-encoded phenylalanine. Sequences without an unambiguous match to a single V gene segment were excluded from the earlier analysis of about 600 of the donors. An earlier analysis of 500 to 700 of the donors classified V segments as functional when productive rearrangements were above 56.7% and as segregating when the standard deviation between donors was above 5%. To diagnose cytomegalovirus status from the catalog of TCR beta chain sequences, a statistical classification framework was built. V and J gene assignment, in a later analysis, came from comparing TCR nucleotide sequences with IMGT/GENE-DB human TR gene sequences. Using the TCRdist pipeline, a later analysis assigned CDR3 sequences along with most-parsimonious VDJ recombination scenarios. In a later analysis, each TCR beta chain was defined by its CDR3 amino acid sequence together with its V-gene family, and reads lacking a unique V-gene family were excluded. To address suspected cross-contamination and a sequencing artifact, a later analysis removed over 500 highly shared, low-generation-probability nucleotide sequences. For each public chain, a later analysis derived a clonal expansion index from normalized ranks of inferred template counts within each repertoire. Generation probabilities in a later analysis came from a VDJ recombination model fitted to out-of-frame rearrangements, and those results were checked against IGoR. In a later analysis, TCR-TCR, TCR-HLA and TCR-CMV co-occurrence was scored with hypergeometric tests, and a repertoire-size bias correction was applied to TCR pairs. False discovery rates were estimated in a later analysis by permuting HLA or CMV assignments 20 times. In a later analysis, co-occurring TCRs were grouped using DBSCAN, and TCRdist sequence similarity was added for clustering within HLA-allele-positive subsets. For co-occurrence clustering, repertoires with fewer than 30,000 or more than 120,000 public chains were excluded, along with five repertoires with anomalous nucleotide sharing. The source is immuneACCESS, and TCRdb retained only in-frame sequences with V and J called. Part of the clones is not carried over; for the studies checked, unresolved V genes explain less than half of this, and the remainder is unexplained. V and J calls and clone size follow that table, whereas D and trimming were derived from the DNA. The sample has about 160,000 clones on record, 75% to 85% of them singletons. The ten largest clones take up around 10% of the sample.

This TCR was sampled from a man aged 45-65 years in good health and CMV-seropositive. The chain uses TRBV7-2 and TRBJ1-1; no D gene call is confident. Sequencing was performed on PBMCs. The CDR3 has the sequence CASSLSSGVVEAFF. The DNA sequence follows: TGTGCCAGCAGCTTAAGTTCCGGGGTCGTTGAAGCTTTCTTT.